Included here is one TCR beta chain sequence, with context. The sample belongs to a study of blood T cells in healthy people across ages. Primed by a sample-barcoded 5' primer and a J-beta primer mix, a second PCR proceeded for 7 to 11 cycles. TCRdb recomputed calls from the 5' RACE reads with MiXCR, one row per CDR3 protein. The sample contains roughly 700,000 distinct CDR3 sequences, around 49% of which appear only once. Trimming removed 0 bases from V and 4 bases from J, with 15 bases in between. This CDR3 has 15 residues. The germline V gene encodes CDR1 DFQATT and CDR2 SNEGSKA (reference sequence).

The chain recombines TRBV20-1 with TRBJ1-2; D may be TRBD1 (6 bases). Specimen: blood. This TCR came from a woman aged 55-75 years in good health. The chain's CDR3 is CSARDQGTGLYGYTF. The CDR3 coding sequence is TGCAGTGCTAGAGATCAGGGGACCGGACTCTATGGCTACACCTTC.